Sequencing of this T cell receptor beta chain was carried out in a study of CD8 T cells in ankylosing spondylitis. Findings and limits, study-wide: Previous work reported some of these motif variants in the synovial fluid and blood of reactive arthritis. The study looked at matched synovial fluid samples from ankylosing spondylitis patients. Disease-linked clones were reported to be significantly enriched there.

Quantitative 5'-RACE with molecular barcodes produced the TCR beta libraries. TCRdb recomputed calls from the 5' RACE reads with MiXCR, one row per CDR3 protein. Of 150,000 to 200,000 distinct CDR3 sequences listed, around 13% are singletons. Germline CDR1 reads MNHEY; CDR2 reads SMNVEV (reference sequence). The J segment lost 5 bases and the V segment lost 2 bases, leaving 9 bases of the junction unmatched. This CDR3 region has 15 residues. In regard to this clonotype: Its target is unknown.

V and J are TRBV27 and TRBJ2-7, with 7 bases lining up with TRBD2. The clonotype originates from a male donor with ankylosing spondylitis or in good health (not recorded which). The specimen sequenced was blood, either unsorted or a sorted T cell fraction (not recorded which). The CDR3 region is CASSLGPSGGNEQYF. The CDR3 coding sequence is TGTGCCAGCAGTTTAGGGCCTAGCGGCGGGAACGAGCAGTACTTC.